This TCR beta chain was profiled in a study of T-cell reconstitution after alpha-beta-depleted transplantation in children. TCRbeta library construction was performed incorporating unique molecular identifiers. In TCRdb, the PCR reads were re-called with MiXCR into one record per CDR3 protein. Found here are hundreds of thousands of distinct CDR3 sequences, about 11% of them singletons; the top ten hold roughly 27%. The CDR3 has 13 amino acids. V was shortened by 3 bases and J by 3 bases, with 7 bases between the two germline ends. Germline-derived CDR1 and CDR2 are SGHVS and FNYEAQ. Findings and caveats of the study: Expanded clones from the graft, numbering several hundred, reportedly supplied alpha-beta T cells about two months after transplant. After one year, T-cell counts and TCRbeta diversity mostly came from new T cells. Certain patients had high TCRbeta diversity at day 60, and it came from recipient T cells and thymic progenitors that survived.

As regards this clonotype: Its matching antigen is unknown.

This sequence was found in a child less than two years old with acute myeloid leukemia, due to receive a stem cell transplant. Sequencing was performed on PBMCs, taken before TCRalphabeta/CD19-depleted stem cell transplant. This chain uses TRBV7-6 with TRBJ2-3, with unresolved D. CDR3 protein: CASSFAMTDTQYF. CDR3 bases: TGTGCCAGCAGCTTCGCGATGACAGATACGCAGTATTTT.